A selection of T cell receptor beta chains follows, all from one sample in a study of T-cell memory formation after mild COVID-19. MiXCR, applied by TCRdb to the 5' RACE reads, yields one record per CDR3 protein. Of more than 300,000 distinct CDR3 sequences in the sample, more than 13% were seen once. Sequences were obtained from PBMCs or a T cell subset sorted from them (not recorded which). These receptors came from a man aged 18 to 29 who had mild COVID-19 (a few samples of this study predate the infection). Cell type and time point are not known. Each CDR3 is given with its conserved first and last residue. The D gene is left open where the match is weak. Where a row states a size, it is once, few, many or the class of an expanded clone; other rows omit it.

clone_size: -; j_call: TRBJ1-2; v_call: TRBV19; d_call: -; cdr3_length: 15; cdr3_nt: TGTGCCAGTAGTGTGGACGCCACAGCTAACTATGGCTACACCTTC; cdr3_aa: CASSVDATANYGYTF
clone_size: many; j_call: TRBJ2-1; v_call: TRBV7-2; d_call: -; cdr3_length: 13; cdr3_nt: TGTGCCAGCAGCTTCGGTCCAGACAATGAGCAGTTCTTC; cdr3_aa: CASSFGPDNEQFF
clone_size: -; j_call: TRBJ2-7; v_call: TRBV18; d_call: -; cdr3_length: 13; cdr3_nt: TGTGCCAGCTCACCGGACTGGAACTACGAGCAGTACTTC; cdr3_aa: CASSPDWNYEQYF
clone_size: -; j_call: TRBJ2-5; v_call: TRBV2; d_call: -; cdr3_length: 15; cdr3_nt: TGTGCCAGCAGTGTAGGATTTGGGGGCCTAGAGACCCAGTACTTC; cdr3_aa: CASSVGFGGLETQYF
clone_size: -; j_call: TRBJ1-1; v_call: TRBV5-1; d_call: -; cdr3_length: 16; cdr3_nt: TGCGCCAGCAGCTTGGCCGACCCCGGACAGAACGCTGAAGCTTTCTTT; cdr3_aa: CASSLADPGQNAEAFF
clone_size: -; j_call: TRBJ2-5; v_call: TRBV6-5; d_call: -; cdr3_length: 15; cdr3_nt: TGTGCCAGCAGCCCCGAATCCAGGGGGGGAGAGACCCAGTACTTC; cdr3_aa: CASSPESRGGETQYF
clone_size: -; j_call: TRBJ2-7; v_call: TRBV3-1; d_call: TRBD2; cdr3_length: 16; cdr3_nt: TGTGCCAGCAGCCAAGGGGAGCGGGGGGCTTCCTACGAGCAGTACTTC; cdr3_aa: CASSQGERGASYEQYF
clone_size: -; j_call: TRBJ1-1; v_call: TRBV20-1; d_call: TRBD1; cdr3_length: 16; cdr3_nt: TGCAGTGCTAGTTCATACAGGACAGGGCGTAACACTGAAGCTTTCTTT; cdr3_aa: CSASSYRTGRNTEAFF
clone_size: -; j_call: TRBJ2-2; v_call: TRBV14; d_call: -; cdr3_length: 16; cdr3_nt: TGTGCCAGCAGCCAACTACAGTTCGCGAACACCGGGGAGCTGTTTTTT; cdr3_aa: CASSQLQFANTGELFF
clone_size: few; j_call: TRBJ2-3; v_call: TRBV7-8; d_call: TRBD1; cdr3_length: 13; cdr3_nt: TGTGCCAGCAGCTTGGGGACAGCAAGGATGGGGGATTTT; cdr3_aa: CASSLGTARMGDF
clone_size: -; j_call: TRBJ1-1; v_call: TRBV7-2; d_call: -; cdr3_length: 16; cdr3_nt: TGTGCCAGCAGCTTAGAATACGGTGGGGTTGAAAGCGAAGCTTTCTTT; cdr3_aa: CASSLEYGGVESEAFF
clone_size: -; j_call: TRBJ2-2; v_call: TRBV20-1; d_call: -; cdr3_length: 16; cdr3_nt: TGCAGTGCTAGAGCATTGCGGGGGCCGGGAACCGGGGAGCTGTTTTTT; cdr3_aa: CSARALRGPGTGELFF
clone_size: -; j_call: TRBJ2-2; v_call: TRBV7-2; d_call: TRBD2; cdr3_length: 17; cdr3_nt: TGTGCCAGCAGCCCCAGGACTAGAGGTTCGGGCACCGGGGAGCTGTTTTTT; cdr3_aa: CASSPRTRGSGTGELFF
clone_size: -; j_call: TRBJ2-2; v_call: TRBV27; d_call: -; cdr3_length: 17; cdr3_nt: TGTGCCAGTGAAGACCCCTTAGGGGCAGGGAAAACCGGGGAGCTGTTTTTT; cdr3_aa: CASEDPLGAGKTGELFF
clone_size: -; j_call: TRBJ2-1; v_call: TRBV5-1; d_call: TRBD1; cdr3_length: 15; cdr3_nt: TGCGCCAGCAGCTCGACCGAAGCAGGGGGCAATGAGCAGTTCTTC; cdr3_aa: CASSSTEAGGNEQFF
clone_size: -; j_call: TRBJ1-1; v_call: TRBV12-3/TRBV12-4; d_call: -; cdr3_length: 11; cdr3_nt: TGTGCCAGCAGTTTAGCAGGCACGGCTTTCTTT; cdr3_aa: CASSLAGTAFF
clone_size: -; j_call: TRBJ2-3; v_call: TRBV29-1; d_call: TRBD2; cdr3_length: 13; cdr3_nt: TGCAGCGTTAGGCGGGGGGGCACAGATACGCAGTATTTT; cdr3_aa: CSVRRGGTDTQYF
clone_size: few; j_call: TRBJ2-4; v_call: TRBV27; d_call: TRBD1; cdr3_length: 16; cdr3_nt: TGTGCCAGCAGCCCAACAGGGGGCAGAACCAAAAACATTCAGTACTTC; cdr3_aa: CASSPTGGRTKNIQYF
clone_size: -; j_call: TRBJ2-5; v_call: TRBV24-1; d_call: TRBD1; cdr3_length: 14; cdr3_nt: TGTGCCACCAGTGCCACAGGGGAACAAGAGACCCAGTACTTC; cdr3_aa: CATSATGEQETQYF
clone_size: few; j_call: TRBJ2-5; v_call: TRBV28; d_call: -; cdr3_length: 16; cdr3_nt: TGTGCCAGCAGTCCGAGTGGACTCCCCCATCAAGAGACCCAGTACTTC; cdr3_aa: CASSPSGLPHQETQYF
clone_size: many; j_call: TRBJ1-6; v_call: TRBV5-8; d_call: TRBD1; cdr3_length: 14; cdr3_nt: TGTGCCAGCAGCTTCGGACAGGTCTATTCACCCCTCCACTTT; cdr3_aa: CASSFGQVYSPLHF
clone_size: many; j_call: TRBJ2-3; v_call: TRBV9; d_call: TRBD2; cdr3_length: 15; cdr3_nt: TGTGCCAGCAGCGTACTGACCGGGGGGACAGATACGCAGTATTTT; cdr3_aa: CASSVLTGGTDTQYF
clone_size: -; j_call: TRBJ1-4; v_call: TRBV12-3/TRBV12-4; d_call: TRBD1; cdr3_length: 16; cdr3_nt: TGTGCCAGCAAAACCGGGACAGGGCCCACTAATGAAAAACTGTTTTTT; cdr3_aa: CASKTGTGPTNEKLFF
clone_size: few; j_call: TRBJ1-4; v_call: TRBV15; d_call: -; cdr3_length: 12; cdr3_nt: TGTGCCACCAGCATTCGCAGGGAAGGACTGTTTTTT; cdr3_aa: CATSIRREGLFF
clone_size: -; j_call: TRBJ1-5; v_call: TRBV24-1; d_call: -; cdr3_length: 11; cdr3_nt: TGTGCCCTACGGGGGGTGCAGCCCCAGCATTTT; cdr3_aa: CALRGVQPQHF
clone_size: few; j_call: TRBJ1-5; v_call: TRBV7-6; d_call: -; cdr3_length: 14; cdr3_nt: TGTGCCAGCAGCTTATCGGAGGGGGATCAGCCCCAGCATTTT; cdr3_aa: CASSLSEGDQPQHF
clone_size: few; j_call: TRBJ1-5; v_call: TRBV27; d_call: -; cdr3_length: 15; cdr3_nt: TGTGCCAGCAGCCCGGACCCCCTGGGGAGGCAGCCCCAGCATTTT; cdr3_aa: CASSPDPLGRQPQHF
clone_size: many; j_call: TRBJ2-3; v_call: TRBV6-2/TRBV6-3; d_call: TRBD2; cdr3_length: 18; cdr3_nt: TGTGCCAGCAGTTCAAAGTTCCGGACTAGCGGAAGCACAGATACGCAGTATTTT; cdr3_aa: CASSSKFRTSGSTDTQYF
clone_size: -; j_call: TRBJ2-3; v_call: TRBV7-2; d_call: TRBD2; cdr3_length: 17; cdr3_nt: TGTGCCAGCAGCTTACTAGCGGGGGGATACGACACAGATACGCAGTATTTT; cdr3_aa: CASSLLAGGYDTDTQYF
clone_size: -; j_call: TRBJ2-3; v_call: TRBV11-2; d_call: -; cdr3_length: 16; cdr3_nt: TGTGCCAGCAGCTTAGGATACGGGGGGCTCGCAGATACGCAGTATTTT; cdr3_aa: CASSLGYGGLADTQYF
clone_size: few; j_call: TRBJ1-6; v_call: TRBV28; d_call: TRBD1; cdr3_length: 13; cdr3_nt: TGTGCCAGCAGCGATACAGGGGGTAGCTCCCTCCACTTT; cdr3_aa: CASSDTGGSSLHF
clone_size: few; j_call: TRBJ1-5; v_call: TRBV7-9; d_call: -; cdr3_length: 17; cdr3_nt: TGTGCCAGCAGCTCCTCATATCTAGGGGTAGGTCGACAGCCCCAGCATTTT; cdr3_aa: CASSSSYLGVGRQPQHF
clone_size: -; j_call: TRBJ2-7; v_call: TRBV12-3/TRBV12-4; d_call: -; cdr3_length: 16; cdr3_nt: TGTGCCAGCAGCGTCCCGGGACTGGGGAGCTCCTACGAGCAGTACTTC; cdr3_aa: CASSVPGLGSSYEQYF
clone_size: once; j_call: TRBJ1-5; v_call: TRBV5-5; d_call: -; cdr3_length: 16; cdr3_nt: TGTGCCAGCGGTCCGGGACACCCGTTTAGCAATCAGCCCCAGCATTTT; cdr3_aa: CASGPGHPFSNQPQHF
clone_size: few; j_call: TRBJ2-7; v_call: TRBV15; d_call: -; cdr3_length: 16; cdr3_nt: TGTGCCACCAGCAGAGATCTCGGCAGGGTCTCCTACGAGCAGTACTTC; cdr3_aa: CATSRDLGRVSYEQYF
clone_size: -; j_call: TRBJ1-1; v_call: TRBV20-1; d_call: -; cdr3_length: 13; cdr3_nt: TGCAGTGCAACCGGGACGGCCAACACTGAAGCTTTCTTT; cdr3_aa: CSATGTANTEAFF
clone_size: -; j_call: TRBJ1-1; v_call: TRBV6-6; d_call: -; cdr3_length: 14; cdr3_nt: TGTGCCAGCAGTGGGCTCGGGGTGAACACTGAAGCTTTCTTT; cdr3_aa: CASSGLGVNTEAFF